This passage covers 20 T cell receptor beta chains from one sample sequenced in a study of blood T cell repertoires in COVID-19. Clones were read by immunoSEQ multiplex PCR, and TCRdb kept only the in-frame ones, dropping some. The sample holds roughly 260,000 clones; 75% to 95% are singletons and the top ten take about 1.9%. Sequencing input: PBMCs or T cells enriched from blood (not recorded which). The receptor set was obtained from a woman under 30 who had recovered from COVID-19.

The V and J genes are TRBV20-1 and TRBJ1-2; D gene uncertain. This CDR3 comprises 12 residues. Per the germline V gene, CDR1 is DFQATT and CDR2 is SNEGSKA (reference sequence). With 6 bases removed from V and 4 bases from J, the gap between germline ends came to 12 bases. CDR3 bases: TGCAGTGCCAGTGAGACAACCTATGGCTACACCTTC. Protein product: CSASETTYGYTF.

The CDR3 DNA follows: TGCGCCAGCAGCCATACCGGGTCCTACCCCACAACTAATGAAAAACTGTTTTTT. This translates into CASSHTGSYPTTNEKLFF. This chain connects TRBV4-3 to TRBJ1-4; D remains unclear. This CDR3 has 18 residues. The germline gives CDR1 LGHNA, CDR2 YSLEER. The V and J ends lost 3 bases and 0 bases respectively, with 17 bases between them.

V usage is TRBV19 and J usage is TRBJ1-6; D gene uncertain. The CDR3 loop spans 15 amino acids. From germline, CDR1 is LNHDA and CDR2 SQIVND (reference sequence). The V gene lost 7 bases and the J gene lost 9 bases, with 19 bases spanning the gap. The DNA of the CDR3 is TGTGCCAGTAATCCGATAGGAGGGCTTCGTTCACCCCTCCACTTT. It translates to CASNPIGGLRSPLHF.

This clone appeared a single time. The chain carries TRBV2 and TRBJ2-7, with D maybe TRBD2 (5 bases). Trimming cost V 4 bases and J 0 bases, with 22 bases left between them. The germline V gene encodes CDR1 SNHLY and CDR2 FYNNEI. CDR3 length equals 18 residues. The CDR3: CASSVTGSEGVISYEQYF. The CDR3 coding sequence is TGTGCCAGCAGTGTGACCGGGTCCGAGGGAGTGATCTCCTACGAGCAGTACTTC.

As for this clone: Different DNA sequences within this sample yield the same CDR3. This rearrangement joins TRBV7-6 to TRBJ2-5, with D unclear. CDR3 length: 13 amino acids. The germline gives CDR1 SGHVS, CDR2 FNYEAQ. V lost 2 bases to trimming and J lost 2 bases, with 6 bases between them. The CDR3 protein is CASSLTLQETQYF. As DNA, the CDR3 is TGTGCCAGCAGCTTAACATTACAAGAGACCCAGTACTTC.

The chain links TRBV27 to TRBJ2-3; TRBD2 matches 10 bases. The CDR3 extends over 17 amino acids. V lost 3 bases, J lost 4 bases, and 10 bases stayed unmatched. Germline-derived CDR1 and CDR2 are MNHEY and SMNVEV (reference sequence). CDR3 nucleotide sequence: TGTGCCAGCAGTTTTACTACCGGGACTAGCGTTCCAGATACGCAGTATTTT. This encodes CASSFTTGTSVPDTQYF.

The V gene is TRBV19, the J gene TRBJ1-4; TRBD1 matches at 7 bases. V lost 7 bases to trimming and J lost 7 bases; unmatched junction nucleotides: 6. Germline V gives CDR1 LNHDA, CDR2 SQIVND (reference sequence). This CDR3 region has 13 residues. The CDR3 here is CASTSGQPEKLFF. In DNA form, the CDR3 reads TGTGCCAGTACCTCGGGACAGCCTGAAAAACTGTTTTTT.

The chain carries TRBV28 and TRBJ1-2, with TRBD1 matching 7 bases. CDR1 is MDHEN, CDR2 SYDVKM, per germline. This CDR3 has 13 amino acids. V shed 5 bases, J shed 8 bases, and the junction held 8 bases outside the gene matches. CDR3 region: CASSPGQDSGYTF. The CDR3 nucleotides are TGTGCCAGCAGTCCAGGACAGGATTCGGGCTACACCTTC.

The rearrangement joins TRBV6-6 to TRBJ2-1, with D possibly being TRBD1 (6 bases). Germline values: CDR1 MNHNY, CDR2 SVGAGI (reference sequence). CDR3 size: 12 residues. Deletions cut 2 bases from V and 8 bases from J, with 7 bases between. CDR3 region: CASSYQGYEQFF. CDR3 nucleotide sequence: TGTGCCAGCAGTTACCAGGGGTATGAGCAGTTCTTC.

The chain uses TRBV7-2 and TRBJ2-5; TRBD2 aligns across 11 bases. Germline CDR1 SGHTA, CDR2 FQGNSA. The CDR3 extends over 15 amino acids. V was clipped by 3 bases and J by 5 bases; unmatched bases: 5. CDR3 sequence reads: CASSFSSGGWETQYF. CDR3 nucleotide sequence: TGTGCCAGCAGCTTCTCTAGCGGGGGGTGGGAGACCCAGTACTTC. Full variable domain (outside the CDR3, taken from reference TRBV7-2 and TRBJ2-5): GAGVSQSPSNKVTEKGKDVELRCDPISGHTALYWYRQSLGQGLEFLIYFQGNSAPDKSGLPSDRFSAERTGGSVSTLTIQRTQQEDSAVYLCASSFSSGGWETQYFGPGTRLLVL.

This clone was counted between two and nine times. The chain has TRBV15 and TRBJ2-3; the D is unclear. V lost 1 base to trimming and J lost 0 bases, with 8 bases between them. The CDR3 contains 15 residues. Germline V gives CDR1 LNHNV, CDR2 YYDKDF (reference sequence). DNA of the CDR3: TGTGCCACCAGCAGAGTGGCGACTAGCACAGATACGCAGTATTTT. The encoded protein is CATSRVATSTDTQYF. The full variable domain, rest sourced from reference TRBV15 and TRBJ2-3, is DAMVIQNPRYQVTQFGKPVTLSCSQTLNHNVMYWYQQKSSQAPKLLFHYYDKDFNNEADTPDNFQSRRPNTSFCFLDIRSPGLGDTAMYLCATSRVATSTDTQYFGPGTRLTVL.

This chain links TRBV6-6 with TRBJ2-7; possible D gene TRBD2, 7 bases. Germline CDR1 and CDR2: MNHNY and SVGAGI (reference sequence). The CDR3 consists of 14 residues. Trimming removed 5 bases from V and 6 bases from J, with 17 bases in between. The CDR3 sequence: CASSPPAGAVEQYF. The CDR3 coding sequence is TGTGCCAGCAGTCCCCCCGCGGGGGCGGTCGAGCAGTACTTC.

The J gene is TRBJ2-5, the V gene TRBV18; D may be TRBD1 (6 bases). Trimming removed 6 bases from V and 1 base from J, with 15 bases in between. The CDR3 runs 15 residues. CDR1 is KGHSH, CDR2 LQKENI, per germline. For the CDR3, the DNA is TGTGCCAGCTCCCCAAATCTGGACAGCCAAGAGACCCAGTACTTC. Translation: CASSPNLDSQETQYF.

The rearrangement links TRBV4-3 to TRBJ1-2; maybe TRBD1 (6 bases). CDR1 and CDR2 (germline): LGHNA, YSLEER. Trimming stripped 3 bases from V and 0 bases from J, with 17 bases between. The CDR3 loop spans 17 amino acids. The CDR3 sequence is CASSQETGLKANYGYTF. CDR3 DNA sequence: TGCGCCAGCAGCCAGGAAACAGGGTTGAAAGCTAACTATGGCTACACCTTC.

The gene calls are TRBV6-5 and TRBJ1-2; 7 nucleotides match TRBD1. This CDR3 is built from 13 residues. Germline loops: CDR1 MNHEY, CDR2 SVGAGI. V lost 10 bases, J lost 5 bases, and 10 bases stayed unmatched. The CDR3 loop reads CATFRTGFYGYTF. CDR3 coding DNA: TGTGCCACCTTTCGGACAGGTTTTTATGGCTACACCTTC.

This clone occurred a few times. The rearrangement links TRBV27 to TRBJ1-5; TRBD1 agrees at 7 bases. CDR3 length: 15 residues. Germline V lookup: CDR1 MNHEY, CDR2 SMNVEV (reference sequence). V lost 7 bases and J lost 0; bases outside the gene matches: 6. The CDR3 coding sequence is TGTGCCAGCACCCCTGGGACAGATAGCAATCAGCCCCAGCATTTT. It yields the protein CASTPGTDSNQPQHF.

The chain is built from TRBV5-1 and TRBJ1-1; D is ambiguous. V lost 3 bases and J lost 0, with 6 bases in between. The germline gives CDR1 SGHRS, CDR2 YFSETQ. The CDR3 contains 13 residues. The CDR3 protein is CASSSRMNTEAFF. The CDR3 bases are TGCGCCAGCAGCTCGAGGATGAACACTGAAGCTTTCTTT.

The V and J genes are TRBV12-5 and TRBJ1-5; D perhaps matches TRBD1 (5 bases). Germline V lookup: CDR1 LGHNT, CDR2 FRNRAP. There are 11 residues in the CDR3. The V gene lost 5 bases and the J gene lost 9 bases, with 8 bases spanning the gap. The CDR3 DNA is TGTGCTAGTGGTAGGGGTGTGCCCCAGCATTTT. As protein: CASGRGVPQHF.

The J gene is TRBJ1-2, the V gene TRBV6-1; D is perhaps TRBD1 (5 bases). This CDR3 contains 12 residues. The V and J ends lost 3 bases and 8 bases respectively, with 10 bases between them. Germline CDR1 is MNHNS and CDR2 is SASEGT. For the CDR3, the DNA is TGTGCCAGCAGTGACCAACCAGGGGGCTACACCTTC. It yields the protein CASSDQPGGYTF.

The V call is TRBV5-1, the J call TRBJ1-3; 10 nucleotides agree with TRBD1. Germline lookup yields CDR1 SGHRS and CDR2 YFSETQ. The CDR3 contains 16 residues. V gave up 3 bases and J gave up 0 bases; unmatched junction bases: 3. CDR3 residues: CASSSRDRGSGNTIYF. In DNA form, the CDR3 reads TGCGCCAGCAGCTCCCGGGACAGGGGCTCTGGAAACACCATATATTTT.